This T cell receptor beta chain was observed in a study of shared clonotypes between healthy human individuals. Cells designated naive CD8 were CD45RO-negative and were positively selected for CCR7, with terminally differentiated effector memory CD45RA+ cells excluded. Assay used: immunoSEQ multiplex PCR; TCRdb lists only in-frame clones, some missing. The sample comprises about 2.2 million clones, approximately 92% of which are singletons, and around 1.8% rests with the top ten. This CDR3 is built from 14 residues. Per germline, CDR1 LGHNA and CDR2 YNFKEQ. V lost 1 base and J 7 bases, leaving 11 bases between the germline ends.

The source material was naive CD8+ T cells from PBMCs. The origin of this receptor is a man aged 18 to 30 in good health. Some clones in this sample may be carry-over from other donors' samples. V is TRBV4-2 and J is TRBJ2-1; a weak D match, TRBD1 (6 bases). The CDR3 bases are TGTGCCAGCAGCCAAGTTCACAGGGATAATGAGCAGTTCTTC. Its protein is CASSQVHRDNEQFF.